The 25 T cell receptor beta chains below come from one sample, sequenced in a study of response to subunit inactivated influenza vaccine. TCRdb analysed the RT-PCR reads with MiXCR anew, one entry per CDR3 protein. The sample shows fewer than 400,000 distinct CDR3 sequences, 21% of them seen only once. Sample: PBMCs from blood, taken roughly 20 months after vaccination. The receptors stem from a man aged 50 to 75 who received an inactivated influenza vaccine.

The chain is built from TRBV6-1 and TRBJ2-3; no firm D call. The CDR3 has 15 residues. Trimming removed 3 bases at V and 0 bases at J, with 10 bases between. The germline V gene encodes CDR1 MNHNS and CDR2 SASEGT. CDR3 DNA: TGTGCCAGCAGTGAGGGCCCGCTAAGCACAGATACGCAGTATTTT. Protein sequence: CASSEGPLSTDTQYF.

Remarks on this clonotype: Relative to the germline gene, one junction end is altered; a read error may explain this. This chain links TRBV30 with TRBJ2-7; D perhaps matches TRBD1 (5 bases). Germline CDR1 GTSNPN, CDR2 SVGIG (reference sequence). This CDR3 comprises 12 residues. This CDR3 reads CAWSVGRQGYHF. Written as DNA, the CDR3 is TGTGCCTGGAGTGTCGGAAGGCAGGGTTACCACTTC.

This clonotype appeared a few times. The CDR3 region has the DNA TGTGCCAGCAGCTTATCTAAAGGGGGCAATGAGCAGTTCTTC. Translating gives CASSLSKGGNEQFF. The chain links TRBV7-6 to TRBJ2-1; maybe TRBD1 (6 bases). CDR1 SGHVS and CDR2 FNYEAQ come from the germline V gene. The V end lost 2 bases, the J end lost 6 bases, and 11 bases lay between the germline ends. The CDR3 extends over 14 amino acids.

In this sample, this clonotype turned up a few times. J is TRBJ2-3 and V is TRBV5-1, with 10 bases fitting TRBD1. This CDR3 has 15 amino acids. Losses at the gene ends were 5 bases for V and 2 bases for J; bases not matched to a gene: 5. CDR1 and CDR2 (germline): SGHRS, YFSETQ. The CDR3 loop is CASRTGGYTTDTQYF. CDR3 nucleotide sequence: TGCGCCAGCAGGACAGGGGGCTATACCACAGATACGCAGTATTTT. Combining the CDR3 with reference TRBV5-1 and TRBJ2-3 gives the whole variable domain KAGVTQTPRYLIKTRGQQVTLSCSPISGHRSVSWYQQTPGQGLQFLFEYFSETQRNKGNFPGRFSGRQFSNSRSEMNVSTLELGDSALYLCASRTGGYTTDTQYFGPGTRLTVL.

The V and J genes are TRBV10-3 and TRBJ1-2, with D perhaps TRBD1 (5 bases). Trimming shortened V by 3 bases and J by 2 bases, and 22 bases separated the two germline ends. The CDR3 covers 18 residues. CDR1 and CDR2 from the germline V gene are ENHRY and SYGVKD. For the CDR3, the DNA is TGTGCCATCAGTGAACAGGAAACAGGACTGCTGGGGAACTATGGCTACACCTTC. Amino acid sequence: CAISEQETGLLGNYGYTF.

In its sample, this clonotype was seen a few times. The chain combines TRBV4-1 with TRBJ1-5; TRBD1 matches at 10 bases. Per the germline V gene, CDR1 is MGHRA and CDR2 is YSYEKL. The CDR3 is 15 residues long. The ends lost 1 base at V and 6 bases at J; junction bases unmatched: 3. CDR3 protein: CASSQGTGGFQPQHF. The DNA for the CDR3 is TGCGCCAGCAGCCAAGGGACAGGGGGATTTCAGCCCCAGCATTTT.

This clonotype was seen ten or more times. The rearrangement links TRBV5-6 to TRBJ2-7; D is unresolved. The CDR3 spans 14 residues. V was clipped by 0 bases and J by 1 base, with 8 bases between them. Germline V gene sequence: CDR1 SGHDT, CDR2 YYEEEE. The chain's CDR3 is CASSLVGSSYEQYF. CDR3 bases: TGTGCCAGCAGCTTGGTTGGGTCTTCCTACGAGCAGTACTTC.

The chain links TRBV6-6 to TRBJ2-7; tentatively, D is TRBD2 (5 bases). V was trimmed by 5 bases and J by 6 bases, leaving 14 bases between them. Germline values: CDR1 MNHNY, CDR2 SVGAGI (reference sequence). This CDR3 contains 13 residues. CDR3 region: CASSPLGSSEQYF. CDR3 DNA sequence: TGTGCCAGCAGTCCCCTGGGGAGCTCCGAGCAGTACTTC.

V gene TRBV20-1 combines with J gene TRBJ1-1; tentative D call: TRBD1 (6 bases). V lost 6 bases to trimming and J lost 0 bases, with 17 bases between them. This CDR3 spans 15 amino acids. CDR1 is DFQATT, CDR2 SNEGSKA, per germline (reference sequence). CDR3: CSADDRIRMNTEAFF. The CDR3 nucleotides read TGCAGTGCCGACGACAGGATTCGTATGAACACTGAAGCTTTCTTT.

This chain connects TRBV28 to TRBJ1-2, with 12 bases matching TRBD1. The CDR3 is 16 residues long. Trimming removed 6 bases from V and 3 bases from J; junction bases left unmatched: 8. The germline gives CDR1 MDHEN, CDR2 SYDVKM. CDR3 nucleotide sequence: TGTGCCAGCAGGTCCGGGACAGGGGGCTCCTACTATGGCTACACCTTC. It is translated as CASRSGTGGSYYGYTF.

This clonotype was counted a few times. The J gene is TRBJ2-5, the V gene TRBV4-2, with TRBD2 identical over 9 bases. This CDR3 region has 17 residues. Germline V CDR1 and CDR2: LGHNA, YNFKEQ. The V segment lost 3 bases and the J segment 4 bases; nucleotides outside the gene matches: 12. For the CDR3, the DNA is TGTGCCAGCAGCCAGAGACTAGCGGTTAATATCGCAGAGACCCAGTACTTC. Amino acid sequence: CASSQRLAVNIAETQYF.

V is TRBV12-3 or TRBV12-4 and J is TRBJ1-4, with TRBD1 as a possible D gene (6 bases). CDR3 length: 14 residues. Trimming left V 7 bases short and J 8 bases short, with 17 bases between. The CDR3 protein is CASTWWGLEEKLFF. As DNA, the CDR3 is TGTGCCAGCACCTGGTGGGGGCTAGAAGAAAAACTGTTTTTT.

This clonotype was counted only a few times. V usage is TRBV9 and J usage is TRBJ1-6; D perhaps matches TRBD1 (5 bases). Trimming left V 4 bases short and J 7 bases short, with 18 bases between. CDR1 is SGDLS, CDR2 YYNGEE, per germline. This CDR3 region has 16 residues. CDR3 sequence (DNA): TGTGCCAGCAGCCCCGGGGCCGTGACTGAGAATTCACCCCTCCACTTT. It encodes CASSPGAVTENSPLHF.

This clonotype was recorded only once. The chain combines TRBV5-6 with TRBJ2-4; D remains ambiguous. The germline V and J ends were trimmed by 0 bases and 15 bases, with 13 bases remaining between them. The CDR3 totals 12 residues. Germline V CDR1 and CDR2: SGHDT, YYEEEE. The DNA for the CDR3 is TGTGCCAGCAGCTTGGGTCAGGAAAATGTGTACTTC. Amino acids: CASSLGQENVYF. The full variable domain, in which reference TRBV5-6 and TRBJ2-4 provide the parts outside the CDR3, is DAGVTQSPTHLIKTRGQQVTLRCSPKSGHDTVSWYQQALGQGPQFIFQYYEEEERQRGNFPDRFSGHQFPNYSSELNVNALLLGDSALYLCASSLGQENVYFGAGTRLSVL.

This clonotype was seen many times. The chain has TRBV6-1 and TRBJ1-2; D is possibly TRBD1 (6 bases). The germline V gene has CDR1 MNHNS and CDR2 SASEGT. V lost 7 bases, J lost 5 bases, and 20 bases lay in between. This CDR3 is built from 15 residues. The DNA for the CDR3 is TGTGCCAGCACCTACGGGTGGGGGGACACTTATGGCTACACCTTC. Protein sequence: CASTYGWGDTYGYTF.

The chain is built from TRBV5-5 and TRBJ2-1; no clear D. The CDR3 has 16 residues. CDR1 and CDR2 (germline): SGHKS, YYEKEE (reference sequence). V was shortened by 2 bases and J by 2 bases, with 14 bases between the two germline ends. The CDR3 loop is CASSFLRRPTYNEQFF. DNA of the CDR3: TGTGCCAGCAGCTTTCTTAGGCGACCTACCTACAATGAGCAGTTCTTC.

This clonotype was recorded a few times. The DNA of the CDR3 is TGTGCCAGCAGTACCGGGAAGGGGCGCGGCTATGGCTACACCTTC. Amino acid sequence: CASSTGKGRGYGYTF. This sequence joins TRBV12-3 or TRBV12-4 and TRBJ1-2; possibly TRBD1 for D (5 bases). Trimming removed 5 bases at V and 4 bases at J, with 17 bases between. This CDR3 is built from 15 residues.

This clonotype was detected ten times or more. The chain carries TRBV29-1 and TRBJ1-1, with a possible D match to TRBD1 (5 bases). CDR1 is SQVTM, CDR2 ANQGSEA, per germline. Trimming removed 2 bases from V and 3 bases from J, with 10 bases in between. The length of the CDR3 is 13 residues. In DNA form, the CDR3 reads TGCAGCGTTGAATTCAGGGCGGACACTGAAGCTTTCTTT. As protein: CSVEFRADTEAFF. Full variable domain (remainder filled in from reference TRBV29-1 and TRBJ1-1): SAVISQKPSRDICQRGTSLTIQCQVDSQVTMMFWYRQQPGQSLTLIATANQGSEATYESGFVIDKFPISRPNLTFSTLTVSNMSPEDSSIYLCSVEFRADTEAFFGQGTRLTVV.

The chain employs TRBV6-4 and TRBJ1-2; TRBD1 is a possible D gene (6 bases). The V end was cut by 7 bases, the J end by 4 bases, with 13 bases between. This CDR3 contains 13 residues. Germline V CDR1 and CDR2: MRHNA, SNTAGT. The CDR3 bases are TGTGCCAGCACTACACAGGGTAGCTATGGCTACACCTTC. Translating it yields CASTTQGSYGYTF.

There are many counts of this clonotype. J is TRBJ1-2 and V is TRBV20-1; D gene ambiguous. Germline lookup yields CDR1 DFQATT and CDR2 SNEGSKA (reference sequence). Trimming took off 2 bases at V and 8 bases at J, with 18 bases between the two ends. This CDR3 has 14 residues. The CDR3 loop reads CSARPLTPGYGYTF. The CDR3 DNA reads as TGCAGTGCTAGACCTCTTACCCCAGGTTACGGCTACACCTTC.

This clonotype showed up many times. J is TRBJ1-1 and V is TRBV11-2; TRBD1 aligns across 9 bases. Trimming at V came to 4 bases and at J to 13 bases, leaving 10 bases not matched to a gene. Germline CDR1 is SGHAT and CDR2 is FQNNGV. The CDR3 is 13 residues long. The DNA of the CDR3 is TGTGCCAGCAGCTCCTACCAGGGACAGGGCGATTTCTTT. Translating gives CASSSYQGQGDFF.

V usage is TRBV20-1 and J usage is TRBJ2-7; D unclear. Trimming pared 4 bases from V and 1 base from J, leaving 8 bases between. The germline V gene has CDR1 DFQATT and CDR2 SNEGSKA (reference sequence). The CDR3 has 12 residues. The CDR3 loop reads CSATSRSYEQYF. CDR3 sequence (DNA): TGCAGTGCTACCAGCAGATCCTACGAGCAGTACTTC.

The chain joins TRBV19 to TRBJ2-2; TRBD1 is a possible D gene (6 bases). From germline, CDR1 is LNHDA and CDR2 SQIVND (reference sequence). V lost 5 bases and J 3 bases, leaving 13 bases between the germline ends. This CDR3 comprises 15 residues. CDR3 loop: CASSLQGGDTGELFF. CDR3 nucleotides: TGTGCCAGTAGTCTACAGGGTGGGGACACCGGGGAGCTGTTTTTT.

This clonotype occurred a few times. The chain has TRBV7-2 and TRBJ1-2; D gene ambiguous. The CDR3 consists of 14 residues. V gave up 5 bases and J gave up 5 bases, with 15 bases separating them. The germline CDR1 and CDR2 sequences are SGHTA and FQGNSA. The CDR3 DNA follows: TGTGCCAGCAGCCGACGCGTAGATTCGTATGGCTACACCTTC. As protein: CASSRRVDSYGYTF.

The genes are TRBV20-1 and TRBJ2-3, with 14 positions matching TRBD2. The CDR3 is 13 residues long. Looked up from germline, CDR1 is DFQATT and CDR2 is SNEGSKA (reference sequence). The CDR3 reads CGRRTSGRDTQYF. DNA for the CDR3: TGCGGCCGACGGACTAGCGGGAGGGATACGCAGTATTTT.